The T cell receptor beta chain described here comes from a study of blood T cells in healthy people across ages. Donation came from healthy Caucasian individuals in Russia who were aged about 6 to 100. A second PCR, run for roughly 7 to 12 cycles, used a sample-barcoded 5' primer plus a J-beta primer mix. Via MiXCR, TCRdb re-called the 5' RACE reads, giving one row per CDR3 protein. The sample holds about 720,000 distinct CDR3 sequences, 20% to 25% seen once. The CDR3 has 14 residues. Germline lookup yields CDR1 LGHNA and CDR2 YSLEER. V shed 0 bases and J shed 4 bases, with 8 bases lying between them.

Sequenced material: blood. The receptor was isolated from a man between 65 and 80 years old in good health. The genes are TRBV4-3 and TRBJ2-3, with D possibly matching TRBD1 (5 bases). This CDR3 reads CASSQETRADTQYF. CDR3 coding DNA: TGCGCCAGCAGCCAAGAGACCAGGGCAGATACGCAGTATTTT.